One sample yielded the 21 T cell receptor beta chains listed below, sequenced in a study of identifying expanded T cells in peripheral blood. TCRdb's table, derived via immunoSEQ multiplex PCR, lists solely in-frame clones and lacks some. The table records more than 85,000 clones, about nine tenths of them present only once. The sample taken for sequencing was blood. These receptor sequences come from a person aged 18 to 70 in good health.

This chain connects TRBV5-8 to TRBJ2-1; TRBD2 matches 9 bases. This CDR3 comprises 16 residues. V shed 3 bases and J 9 bases; nucleotides not matched to a gene: 13. From germline, CDR1 is SGHTS and CDR2 YDEGEE. This CDR3 reads CASSSRRGTSSLEQFF. DNA for the CDR3: TGTGCCAGCAGCTCTCGGAGGGGGACTAGCTCTCTTGAGCAGTTCTTC.

The chain is built from TRBV4-3 and TRBJ1-4, with TRBD1 matching over 7 bases. This CDR3 is 15 amino acids long. Germline V gene lookup returns CDR1 LGHNA and CDR2 YSLEER. Trimming cost V 6 bases and J 6 bases; bases outside gene matches: 10. CDR3 amino acids: CASRNTGASHEKLFF. The CDR3 region has the DNA TGCGCCAGCAGGAATACAGGGGCCTCTCATGAAAAACTGTTTTTT.

The V call is TRBV6-5, the J call TRBJ1-1; no clear D gene. The CDR3 is 14 amino acids. V lost 3 bases to trimming and J lost 0 bases, with 8 bases between them. Germline V gene data show CDR1 as MNHEY and CDR2 as SVGAGI. This chain's CDR3 is CASSYGIVNTEAFF. Here the CDR3 DNA reads TGTGCCAGCAGTTATGGGATAGTGAACACTGAAGCTTTCTTT.

The chain combines TRBV7-9 with TRBJ2-3, with 11 bases matching TRBD1. This CDR3 region has 16 residues. V trimming: 0 bases; J trimming: 5 bases; junction bases outside the gene matches: 4. CDR1 is SEHNR and CDR2 is FQNEAQ in the germline V gene (reference sequence). CDR3 sequence: CASSLAGTGGGDTQYF. In DNA, the CDR3 is TGTGCCAGCAGCTTAGCCGGGACAGGGGGAGGAGATACGCAGTATTTT.

This clone showed up just a few times. The chain recombines TRBV6-1 with TRBJ1-3; D perhaps matches TRBD1 (5 bases). The CDR3 is 15 amino acids. Trimming removed 6 bases at V and 5 bases at J, with 17 bases between. Germline V CDR1 and CDR2: MNHNS, SASEGT. Here the CDR3 reads CASSLGVRDRNTIYF. The CDR3 DNA is TGTGCCAGCAGCCTCGGTGTCAGGGACCGAAACACCATATATTTT.

This rearrangement joins TRBV4-2 to TRBJ1-6; 7 bases match TRBD1. Trimming took 5 bases from V and 8 from J; bases not matched to a gene: 9. This CDR3 is built from 15 residues. Looked up from germline, CDR1 is LGHNA and CDR2 is YNFKEQ. CDR3 in DNA: TGTGCCAGCAGCTTTGGGTCCCAGGGGGATTCACCCCTCCACTTT. This codes for CASSFGSQGDSPLHF.

The CDR3, as DNA: TGTGCCAGCAGTTTATCGATCCCCAATCCGTCGGGGGCCTATAATTCACCCCTCCACTTT. Amino acids: CASSLSIPNPSGAYNSPLHF. This chain uses TRBV27 with TRBJ1-6; D perhaps matches TRBD1 (5 bases). Per germline, CDR1 MNHEY and CDR2 SMNVEV (reference sequence). This CDR3 is built from 20 residues. Trimming took off 0 bases at V and 2 bases at J, with 20 bases between the two ends.

The chain combines TRBV7-2 with TRBJ2-2; 11 nucleotides line up with TRBD2. Germline V gives CDR1 SGHTA, CDR2 FQGNSA. There are 16 residues in the CDR3. Losses at the gene ends were 5 bases for V and 4 bases for J; bases not matched to a gene: 6. CDR3: CASSLLAGEVTGELFF. CDR3 coding DNA: TGTGCCAGCAGCCTACTAGCGGGAGAAGTCACCGGGGAGCTGTTTTTT.

V usage is TRBV6-5 and J usage is TRBJ2-3; D is possibly TRBD1 or TRBD2 (5 bases each). Trimming took off 6 bases at V and 4 bases at J, with 14 bases between the two ends. In germline, CDR1 is MNHEY, CDR2 SVGAGI. The CDR3 runs to 14 residues. The CDR3 DNA follows: TGTGCCAGCAGACCCGGGGCAGCTTCAGATACGCAGTATTTT. Its translation is CASRPGAASDTQYF.

The chain uses TRBV27 and TRBJ1-2; 8 bases match TRBD1. Trimming at V came to 4 bases and at J to 4 bases, leaving 5 bases not matched to a gene. Germline V lookup: CDR1 MNHEY, CDR2 SMNVEV (reference sequence). This CDR3 has 14 residues. CDR3 sequence: CASSWQGAGYGYTF. The CDR3 nucleotides are TGTGCCAGCAGTTGGCAGGGGGCGGGCTATGGCTACACCTTC.

The chain uses TRBV5-4 and TRBJ1-2; a possible D gene is TRBD1 (5 bases). V was cut by 0 bases and J by 4 bases, with 10 bases left in between. Germline-derived CDR1 and CDR2 are SGHNT and YYREEE (reference sequence). The length of the CDR3 is 14 residues. In DNA form, the CDR3 reads TGTGCCAGCAGCTTGGATGTGGGGGGCTATGGCTACACCTTC. Its translation: CASSLDVGGYGYTF.

This sequence joins TRBV6-6 and TRBJ2-7, with TRBD1 as a possible D gene (5 bases). Germline loops: CDR1 MNHNY, CDR2 SVGAGI (reference sequence). V was cut by 8 bases and J by 1 base, with 6 bases left in between. The CDR3 extends over 11 amino acids. CDR3 protein: CASGQSYEQYF. In DNA form, the CDR3 reads TGTGCCAGCGGACAATCCTACGAGCAGTACTTC.

This chain connects TRBV7-2 to TRBJ2-4, with TRBD1 matching over 7 bases. Germline assignment: CDR1 SGHTA and CDR2 FQGNSA. The CDR3 length is 14 residues. Trimming took 7 bases from V and 5 from J; bases not matched to a gene: 8. The CDR3 DNA sequence: TGTGCCAGCACCCTGAGGGACAGTCAAAACATTCAGTACTTC. Translation gives CASTLRDSQNIQYF.

The genes are TRBV29-1 and TRBJ2-7, with 7 nucleotides matching TRBD1. Per the germline V gene, CDR1 is SQVTM and CDR2 is ANQGSEA. V dropped 7 bases and J dropped 7; count of bases not matched to a gene: 13. The CDR3 spans 13 residues. The CDR3 DNA is TGCAGCGGTCGGGACAGAGCATTAGGGGAGCAGTACTTC. Encoded protein: CSGRDRALGEQYF.

The chain employs TRBV4-3 and TRBJ2-1; TRBD1 agrees at 12 bases. V trimming: 0 bases; J trimming: 8 bases; junction bases outside the gene matches: 5. The CDR3 contains 16 residues. The V gene's germline CDR1 is LGHNA and CDR2 YSLEER. For the CDR3, the DNA is TGCGCCAGCAGCCAAGACCCCGGGACAGGGGGCGATGAGCAGTTCTTC. Its protein product is CASSQDPGTGGDEQFF.

The chain employs TRBV4-1 and TRBJ2-7, with D maybe TRBD1 (5 bases). From germline, CDR1 is MGHRA and CDR2 YSYEKL. There are 14 residues in the CDR3. Trimming shortened V by 3 bases and J by 2 bases, and 11 bases separated the two germline ends. CDR3 sequence: CASSHPGHPYEQYF. The CDR3 DNA sequence: TGCGCCAGCAGCCACCCTGGACACCCCTACGAGCAGTACTTC.

The chain has TRBV6-6 and TRBJ2-7, with TRBD2 as a possible D gene (6 bases). Germline loops: CDR1 MNHNY, CDR2 SVGAGI (reference sequence). Trimming pared 7 bases from V and 3 bases from J, leaving 13 bases between. The CDR3 sequence is 13 residues long. CDR3 nucleotide sequence: TGTGCCAGCACATTGGCGGGGAGCTACGAGCAGTACTTC. Amino acid sequence: CASTLAGSYEQYF.

This chain uses TRBV5-1 with TRBJ2-2, with 8 bases identical to TRBD2. Germline values: CDR1 SGHRS, CDR2 YFSETQ. This CDR3 has 16 residues. Unmatched junction bases numbered 4, after V lost 2 bases and J lost 1 base. Here the CDR3 DNA reads TGCGCCAGCAGCTTCGGGACTAGGAGGAACACCGGGGAGCTGTTTTTT. It is translated as CASSFGTRRNTGELFF.

This clone was counted between two and nine times. The chain is built from TRBV10-3 and TRBJ2-7, with D unclear. Trimming removed 6 bases from V and 3 bases from J, with 21 bases in between. This CDR3 is 16 amino acids long. The germline V gene encodes CDR1 ENHRY and CDR2 SYGVKD. The CDR3 bases are TGTGCCATCAGCGCGGCGATTGGAAGAGGACGCTACGAGCAGTACTTC. Residues: CAISAAIGRGRYEQYF.

The chain couples TRBV28 to TRBJ1-5, with 7 bases aligning to TRBD1. V lost 5 bases and J lost 6; bases outside the gene matches: 7. Germline V gene data show CDR1 as MDHEN and CDR2 as SYDVKM. The CDR3 totals 14 residues. The DNA of the CDR3 is TGTGCCAGCAGTCCTCCTCACAGGGGTCAGCCCCAGCATTTT. Residues: CASSPPHRGQPQHF.

The chain joins TRBV30 to TRBJ2-3, with 7 bases aligning to TRBD1. V lost 2 bases to trimming and J lost 2 bases; unmatched junction nucleotides: 10. The CDR3 has 16 residues. From germline, CDR1 is GTSNPN and CDR2 SVGIG (reference sequence). The CDR3 nucleotides read TGTGCCTGGAGTTTCCGACAGGGCAGCTTCACAGATACGCAGTATTTT. Amino acids: CAWSFRQGSFTDTQYF.